One T cell receptor (beta chain) is described in this entry. Sequencing was performed with immunoSEQ multiplex PCR; in TCRdb, only in-frame clones are kept and a portion is missing. The sample holds fewer than 2.5 million clones, roughly 93% seen once. This entry is derived from a study of shared clonotypes between healthy human individuals. The CDR3 is made up of 12 amino acids. The V gene lost 6 bases and the J gene lost 4 bases, with 7 bases spanning the gap. Germline CDR1 MDHEN, CDR2 SYDVKM. The TCR was taken from a man aged 18 to 29 in good health. Some clones in this sample may be carry-over from other donors' samples. Input material: naive CD4+ T cells from PBMCs. Indicated subset: CD45RA+ positively selected. This chain connects TRBV28 to TRBJ1-5, with no clear D. The CDR3, as DNA: TGTGCCAGCAGCCGGGTGAATCAGCCCCAGCATTTT. Translation: CASSRVNQPQHF.